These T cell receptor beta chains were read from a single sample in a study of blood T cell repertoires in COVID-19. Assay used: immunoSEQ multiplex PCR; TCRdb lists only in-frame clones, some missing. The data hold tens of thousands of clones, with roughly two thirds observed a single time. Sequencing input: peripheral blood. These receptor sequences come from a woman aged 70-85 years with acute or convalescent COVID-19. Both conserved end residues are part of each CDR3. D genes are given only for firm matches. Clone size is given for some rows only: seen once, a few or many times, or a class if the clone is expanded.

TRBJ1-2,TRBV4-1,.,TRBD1,TGCGCCAGCAGCCAAACCTTGAGGACAGGGAGAAACTATGGCTACACCTTC,CASSQTLRTGRNYGYTF
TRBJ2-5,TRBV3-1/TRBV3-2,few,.,TGTGCCAGCCGCCTAACTAGTTCCGAAGAGACCCAGTACTTC,CASRLTSSEETQYF
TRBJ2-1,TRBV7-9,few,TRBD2,TGTGCCAGCAGTCAAACTAGCGGGAGCCGTAGGAATGAGCAGTTCTTC,CASSQTSGSRRNEQFF
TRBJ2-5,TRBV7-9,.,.,TGTGCCAGCAGCGTCCTACGGGAGACCCAGTACTTC,CASSVLRETQYF
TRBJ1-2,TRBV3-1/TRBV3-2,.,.,TGTGCCAGCAGCCAGGGGGACACTTCCTACACCTTC,CASSQGDTSYTF
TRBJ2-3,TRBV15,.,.,TGTGCCACCAGCAAGGGGACAGATACGCAGTATTTT,CATSKGTDTQYF
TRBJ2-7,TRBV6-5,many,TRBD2,TGTGCCACCCTTCCTAGCGGTGGTGGGGAGCAGTACTTC,CATLPSGGGEQYF
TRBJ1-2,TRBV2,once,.,TGTGCCAGCTCGACCGGGACAATCATAGGCGGCTACACCTTC,CASSTGTIIGGYTF
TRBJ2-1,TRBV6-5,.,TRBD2,TGTGCCAGCAGCTCTAGCGGGGGCCTCTACAATGAGCAGTTCTTC,CASSSSGGLYNEQFF
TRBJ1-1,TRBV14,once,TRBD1,TGTGCCAGCAGCCAAAGGGACAGGGGTGAAGCTTTCTTT,CASSQRDRGEAFF
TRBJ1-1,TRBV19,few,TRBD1,TGTGCCAGTACTGGACAGGGTGGTACTGAAGCTTTCTTT,CASTGQGGTEAFF
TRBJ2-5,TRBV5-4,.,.,TGTGCCAGCCGGTCCGACCGCGGAGGTCGAGAGACCCAGTACTTC,CASRSDRGGRETQYF
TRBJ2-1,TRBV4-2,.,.,TGTGCCAGCAGCCACTCATCCCTAGCAAACAATGAGCAGTTCTTC,CASSHSSLANNEQFF
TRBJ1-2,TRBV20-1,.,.,TGCAGTGCTAGTACGGGTAATAGGGGTGGTGGCTACACCTTC,CSASTGNRGGGYTF
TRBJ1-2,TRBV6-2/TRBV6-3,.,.,TGTGCCAGCAGTTACGACGGGTTAGGGGGCTATGGCTACACCTTC,CASSYDGLGGYGYTF
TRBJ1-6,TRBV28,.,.,TGTGCCAGCAGCCAGGCTTCACCCCTCCACTTT,CASSQASPLHF
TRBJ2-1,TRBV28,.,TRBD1,TGTGCCAGCAGTTGGGGAAAACCGGGACAGGGGAACTACAATGAGCAGTTCTTC,CASSWGKPGQGNYNEQFF
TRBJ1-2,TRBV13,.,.,TGTGCCAGCTGCTGGCTGGGGGCCGGTGGCTACACCTTC,CASCWLGAGGYTF
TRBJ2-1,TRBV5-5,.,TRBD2,TGTGCCAGCAGCTCGACTAGCGGGAGCTCCTACAATGAGCAGTTCTTC,CASSSTSGSSYNEQFF
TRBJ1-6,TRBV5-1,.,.,TGCGCCAGCAGCTTGGACGGTCCACTCAATTCACCCCTCCACTTT,CASSLDGPLNSPLHF
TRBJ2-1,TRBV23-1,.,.,TGCGCCAGCAGTCAATCGAATATCCGGGAATCCTACAATGAGCAGTTCTTC,CASSQSNIRESYNEQFF
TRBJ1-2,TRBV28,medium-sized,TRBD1,TGTGCCAGCAGCCCGCTTGTGGAGCGTAAGGACAGGGGCGGGCATGGTTATGGCTACACCTTC,CASSPLVERKDRGGHGYGYTF
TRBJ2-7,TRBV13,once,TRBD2,TGTGCCAGCAGCGGGGGGGGACTAGCTGACACCGACGAGCAGTACTTC,CASSGGGLADTDEQYF
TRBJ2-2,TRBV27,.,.,TGTGCCAGCAGTCCGAGAGGCGGTTCGAACACCGGGGAGCTGTTTTTT,CASSPRGGSNTGELFF
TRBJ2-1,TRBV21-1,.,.,TGTGCCAGCAGCAATAATCCGGGGGGCTCCTACAATGAGCAGTTCTTC,CASSNNPGGSYNEQFF
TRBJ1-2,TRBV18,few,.,TGTGCCAGCTCACAAACCCGACAGGATACCTACACCTTC,CASSQTRQDTYTF
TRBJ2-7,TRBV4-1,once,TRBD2,TGCGCCAGCAGCCAAGAGCCGGGACTAGCGGGGGGGTTCTACGAGCAGTACTTC,CASSQEPGLAGGFYEQYF
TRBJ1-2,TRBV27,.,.,TGTGCCAGCAGTTTACATGAGAAACTTGGCTACACCTTC,CASSLHEKLGYTF
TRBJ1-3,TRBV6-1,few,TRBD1,TGTGCCAGCAGTGCCGGACAGGTTATCTCTGGAAACACCATATATTTT,CASSAGQVISGNTIYF